The clone carrying this TCR beta chain was detected a few times. TCRdb reprocessed the PCR reads with MiXCR, giving one entry per CDR3 protein. The table lists 25,000 or so distinct CDR3 sequences, approximately 51% of them singletons. The CDR3 spans 14 residues. V trimming: 3 bases; J trimming: 12 bases; junction bases outside the gene matches: 9. Per the germline V gene, CDR1 is LNHDA and CDR2 is SQIVND (reference sequence). This specimen belongs to a study of vaccination and CD4 T cells after COVID-19. Time point of the sample: late sampling 161 to 241 days after vaccination in three convalescent patients.

Sequencing was performed on CD4+ T cells from blood, taken about 7 months after SARS-CoV-2 vaccination. The V call is TRBV19, the J call TRBJ2-1, with 9 bases aligning to TRBD2. This receptor was obtained from a human donor who had recovered from COVID-19. CDR3 amino acids: CASSIGLAGRGQFF. CDR3 DNA sequence: TGTGCCAGTAGTATTGGTCTAGCGGGAAGGGGGCAGTTCTTC.